The 18 T cell receptor beta chains given below trace back to one sample, sequenced in a study of T-cell memory formation after mild COVID-19. TCRdb itself ran the 5' RACE reads through MiXCR, one entry per CDR3 protein. In the table there are 270,000 or so distinct CDR3 sequences, about a sixth of which are singletons. The sample was PBMCs or a T cell subset sorted from them (not recorded which). The receptor source for this set is a man younger than 35 who had mild COVID-19 (a few samples of this study predate the infection). Cell type and time point are not known.

This clonotype was counted only a few times. The chain is built from TRBV5-1 and TRBJ2-3; D is uncertain. The V end lost 3 bases, the J end lost 0 bases, and 11 bases lay between the germline ends. The CDR3 covers 15 residues. Germline V CDR1 and CDR2: SGHRS, YFSETQ. The CDR3 DNA is TGCGCCAGCAGCTCCGAGGAGAGGAGCACAGATACGCAGTATTTT. Protein: CASSSEERSTDTQYF.

The chain combines TRBV6-5 with TRBJ1-2; D unclear. The CDR3 loop spans 13 amino acids. CDR1 is MNHEY and CDR2 is SVGAGI in the germline V gene. V shed 6 bases and J shed 4 bases, with 12 bases lying between them. The CDR3 coding sequence is TGTGCCAGCAGACCAACATTAAGCTATGGCTACACCTTC. It is translated as CASRPTLSYGYTF.

The chain is built from TRBV7-2 and TRBJ1-4, with D possibly TRBD1 on 6 matching bases. Between the trimmed V and J ends, which lost 5 bases and 8 bases, there was a span of 18 bases. Per germline, CDR1 SGHTA and CDR2 FQGNSA. The CDR3 has 15 amino acids. As DNA, the CDR3 is TGTGCCAGCAGCCCGCTTCAGGGGCCGAGGGAAAAACTGTTTTTT. Amino acids: CASSPLQGPREKLFF.

Many counts were recorded for this clonotype. The J gene is TRBJ2-7, the V gene TRBV4-1; D is unclear. From germline, CDR1 is MGHRA and CDR2 YSYEKL. The CDR3 is 14 amino acids. With 0 bases removed from V and 1 base from J, the gap between germline ends came to 7 bases. The CDR3 protein is CASSQEPGSYEQYV. Written as DNA, the CDR3 is TGCGCCAGCAGCCAAGAACCCGGGTCCTACGAGCAGTACGTC.

The rearrangement links TRBV10-3 to TRBJ2-1, with TRBD1 identical over 9 bases. Trimming at V came to 0 bases and at J to 10 bases, leaving 10 bases not matched to a gene. This CDR3 is built from 16 residues. Germline V gives CDR1 ENHRY, CDR2 SYGVKD. This chain's CDR3 is CAISESMGQGYREQFF. The CDR3 DNA reads TGTGCCATCAGTGAGTCGATGGGACAGGGCTACAGGGAGCAGTTCTTC.

This clonotype was seen a single time. The V call is TRBV3-1, the J call TRBJ1-2, with D uncertain. V shed 4 bases and J shed 5 bases, with 14 bases lying between them. CDR3 size: 14 residues. The germline V gene encodes CDR1 LGHDT and CDR2 YNNKEL (reference sequence). DNA of the CDR3: TGTGCCAGCAGCCGAGGTGGGAAGACTTATGGCTACACCTTC. It is translated as CASSRGGKTYGYTF.

This clonotype turned up a few times. CDR3 sequence: CASSPPPGLTSTDTQYF. Here the CDR3 DNA reads TGCGCCAGCAGCCCACCGCCGGGACTAACTAGCACAGATACGCAGTATTTT. V gene TRBV4-1 combines with J gene TRBJ2-3; 7 nucleotides agree with TRBD2. The ends lost 4 bases at V and 0 bases at J; junction bases unmatched: 10. CDR3 length: 17 residues. Per the germline V gene, CDR1 is MGHRA and CDR2 is YSYEKL.

This clonotype appeared a few times. The chain joins TRBV5-4 to TRBJ1-1; D gene uncertain. The germline V gene has CDR1 SGHNT and CDR2 YYREEE (reference sequence). The CDR3 totals 13 residues. The V gene lost 5 bases and the J gene lost 5 bases, with 13 bases spanning the gap. The CDR3 region is CASSREFSTEAFF. CDR3 in DNA: TGTGCCAGCAGTAGGGAGTTCTCAACTGAAGCTTTCTTT.

This chain connects TRBV6-6 to TRBJ2-3; D may be TRBD1 (6 bases). The CDR3 has 12 residues. CDR1 MNHNY and CDR2 SVGAGI come from the germline V gene (reference sequence). V was cut by 6 bases and J by 11 bases, with 15 bases left in between. The CDR3 loop reads CASSPGQFGQYF. Written as DNA, the CDR3 is TGTGCCAGCAGCCCTGGACAGTTCGGGCAGTATTTT.

The V gene is TRBV5-1, the J gene TRBJ2-1; 8 bases fit TRBD1. CDR1 is SGHRS, CDR2 YFSETQ, per germline. With V trimmed by 0 bases and J by 6 bases, 17 bases remained unmatched. The CDR3 sequence is 19 residues long. The CDR3, as DNA: TGCGCCAGCAGCTTGGCCCGCAGGGGGCAAGGGTTATTGGTCAATGAGCAGTTCTTC. Residues: CASSLARRGQGLLVNEQFF.

The V gene is TRBV30, the J gene TRBJ1-1; 7 positions match TRBD1. Looked up from germline, CDR1 is GTSNPN and CDR2 is SVGIG (reference sequence). This CDR3 is 12 amino acids long. V lost 4 bases, J lost 4 bases, and 3 bases stayed unmatched. The CDR3 spells CAWTPGGTEAFF. The CDR3 DNA reads TGTGCCTGGACCCCAGGGGGCACTGAAGCTTTCTTT.

This clonotype was observed a handful of times. The V and J genes are TRBV4-1 and TRBJ1-5; D gene uncertain. The CDR3 sequence is 14 residues long. V was shortened by 0 bases and J by 10 bases, with 13 bases between the two germline ends. The germline V gene has CDR1 MGHRA and CDR2 YSYEKL. The CDR3 loop is CASSQDHSLSPQHF. The DNA of the CDR3 is TGCGCCAGCAGCCAAGACCACAGCCTCTCTCCCCAGCATTTT.

This clonotype was seen a few times. This chain links TRBV12-3 or TRBV12-4 with TRBJ1-1; no firm D call. CDR3 length: 14 residues. Trimming pared 6 bases from V and 5 bases from J, leaving 16 bases between. The CDR3 DNA reads TGTGCCAGCAGACCAGCCGCCGTCGGGACTGAAGCTTTCTTT. Amino acids: CASRPAAVGTEAFF.

This clonotype showed up just a few times. The V and J genes are TRBV28 and TRBJ2-4; possible D gene TRBD2, 6 bases. Trimming removed 6 bases at V and 5 bases at J, with 17 bases between. This CDR3 is 15 amino acids long. The germline V gene encodes CDR1 MDHEN and CDR2 SYDVKM. This CDR3 reads CASRGVGGLENIQYF. The CDR3 DNA sequence: TGTGCCAGCAGAGGGGTCGGGGGATTGGAAAACATTCAGTACTTC.

The chain recombines TRBV12-3 or TRBV12-4 with TRBJ1-1; D gene unclear. V was trimmed by 5 bases and J by 3 bases, leaving 7 bases between them. The CDR3 extends over 12 amino acids. In DNA, the CDR3 is TGTGCCAGCAGTCCCCAGGACACTGAAGCTTTCTTT. This codes for CASSPQDTEAFF.

The chain links TRBV28 to TRBJ1-6; D might be TRBD1 (6 bases). The CDR3 is made up of 14 amino acids. Germline values: CDR1 MDHEN, CDR2 SYDVKM. V was shortened by 5 bases and J by 6 bases, with 11 bases between the two germline ends. The CDR3 DNA reads as TGTGCCAGCAGTGCAGGGGTTACTAATTCACCCCTCCACTTT. Translated, it gives CASSAGVTNSPLHF.

The V call is TRBV7-2, the J call TRBJ2-1; no definite D call. V dropped 5 bases and J dropped 12 bases, with 11 bases sitting between them. This CDR3 is built from 11 residues. The germline V gene has CDR1 SGHTA and CDR2 FQGNSA. As DNA, the CDR3 is TGTGCCAGCAGCCCCCTCCTGGGGCAGTTCTTC. This sequence encodes CASSPLLGQFF.

The chain couples TRBV20-1 to TRBJ2-5; D may be TRBD1 or TRBD2 (5 bases each). CDR3 length: 12 residues. Trimming removed 5 bases at V and 0 bases at J, with 7 bases between. Germline V gene sequence: CDR1 DFQATT, CDR2 SNEGSKA (reference sequence). The DNA for the CDR3 is TGCAGTGCTGGGACCGACCAAGAGACCCAGTACTTC. It codes for CSAGTDQETQYF.